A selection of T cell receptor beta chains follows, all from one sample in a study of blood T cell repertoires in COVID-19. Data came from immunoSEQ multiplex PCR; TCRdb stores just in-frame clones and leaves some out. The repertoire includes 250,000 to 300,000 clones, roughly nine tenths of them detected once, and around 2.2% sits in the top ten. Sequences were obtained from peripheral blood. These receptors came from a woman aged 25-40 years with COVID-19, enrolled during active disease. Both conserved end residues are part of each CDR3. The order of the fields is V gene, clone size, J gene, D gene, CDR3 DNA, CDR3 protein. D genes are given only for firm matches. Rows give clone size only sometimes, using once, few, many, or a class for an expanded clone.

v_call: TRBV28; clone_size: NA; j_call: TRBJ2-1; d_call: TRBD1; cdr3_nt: TGTGCCAGCAGTTCCCATGGACAGGTCAATGAGCAGTTCTTC; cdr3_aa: CASSSHGQVNEQFF
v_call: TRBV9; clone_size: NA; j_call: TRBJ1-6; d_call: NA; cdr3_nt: TGTGCCAGCAGCACATGGGGGGGCGGAAATTCACCCCTCCACTTT; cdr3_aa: CASSTWGGGNSPLHF
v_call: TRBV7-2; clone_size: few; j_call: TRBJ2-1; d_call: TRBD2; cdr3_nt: TGTGCCAGCAGCTTAGTGGAGAGCGGGAGCGTCATATTCTTC; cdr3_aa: CASSLVESGSVIFF
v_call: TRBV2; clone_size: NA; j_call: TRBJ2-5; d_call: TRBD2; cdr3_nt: TGTGCCAGCAGCCAGGGACTAGCGGAAGAGACCCAGTACTTC; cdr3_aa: CASSQGLAEETQYF
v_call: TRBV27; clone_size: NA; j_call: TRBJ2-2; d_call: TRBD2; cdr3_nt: TGTGCCAGCAGTTTAACGGGAGGAGCGACCGGGGAGCTGTTTTTT; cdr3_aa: CASSLTGGATGELFF
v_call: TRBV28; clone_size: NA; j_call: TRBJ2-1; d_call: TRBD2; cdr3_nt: TGTGCCTGCACTAGCGGGAACTCTCAGGACAATGAGCAGTTCTTC; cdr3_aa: CACTSGNSQDNEQFF
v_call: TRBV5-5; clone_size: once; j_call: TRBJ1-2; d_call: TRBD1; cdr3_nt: TGTGCCAGCAGCCAACGGACAGGGGGCCATGGCTACACCTTC; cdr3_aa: CASSQRTGGHGYTF
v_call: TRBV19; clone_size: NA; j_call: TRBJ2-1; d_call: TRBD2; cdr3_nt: TGTGCCAGTACTCGCCAGGCCGCTAGCGGCAGCTCCTACAATGAGCAGTTCTTC; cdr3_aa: CASTRQAASGSSYNEQFF
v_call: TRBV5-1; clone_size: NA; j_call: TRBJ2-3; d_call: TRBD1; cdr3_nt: TGCGCCAGCAGCGCCGGGACAGGGGTAGCAGATACGCAGTATTTT; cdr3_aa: CASSAGTGVADTQYF
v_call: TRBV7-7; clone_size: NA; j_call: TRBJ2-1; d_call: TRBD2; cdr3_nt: TGTGCCAGCAGCGCGCTAGCGGGAGTTAGTGAGCAGTTCTTC; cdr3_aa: CASSALAGVSEQFF
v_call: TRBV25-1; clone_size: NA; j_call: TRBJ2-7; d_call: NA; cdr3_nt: TGTGCCAGCGAGTGGAGGGGAGGTGGAAAAGTCCCCTACGAGCAGTACTTC; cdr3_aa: CASEWRGGGKVPYEQYF